These 21 T cell receptor beta chains came from one sample sequenced in a study of control samples from healthy donors and cancer patients. Using immunoSEQ multiplex PCR, the repertoire was profiled, and TCRdb retains in-frame clones only, with some absent. The sample shows about 59,000 clones, 87% of them seen only once. Sequencing input: PBMCs. The receptors stem from a woman in her fifties or sixties with lung cancer.

V and J are TRBV5-4 and TRBJ2-2, with 15 bases fitting TRBD2. Germline lookup yields CDR1 SGHNT and CDR2 YYREEE (reference sequence). This CDR3 contains 17 residues. V trimming: 3 bases; J trimming: 7 bases; junction bases outside the gene matches: 7. The CDR3 sequence is CASSSGTSGRLIGELFF. CDR3 bases: TGTGCCAGCAGCTCCGGGACTAGCGGGAGGTTAATCGGGGAGCTGTTTTTT.

V is TRBV5-1 and J is TRBJ2-2; 8 bases agree with TRBD1. V trimming: 4 bases; J trimming: 1 base; junction bases outside the gene matches: 6. The CDR3 sequence is 16 residues long. Germline loops: CDR1 SGHRS, CDR2 YFSETQ. The CDR3 bases are TGCGCCAGCAGCCCCGGGACAGGTGGGAACACCGGGGAGCTGTTTTTT. Translating gives CASSPGTGGNTGELFF.

The J gene is TRBJ2-7, the V gene TRBV2; TRBD2 agrees at 9 bases. The germline V gene has CDR1 SNHLY and CDR2 FYNNEI. V lost 7 bases to trimming and J lost 4 bases; unmatched junction nucleotides: 8. There are 14 residues in the CDR3. The CDR3 here is CASIAGTSQYEQYF. CDR3 nucleotides: TGTGCCAGCATAGCCGGGACTAGCCAGTACGAGCAGTACTTC.

V usage is TRBV4-2 and J usage is TRBJ2-7, with 10 bases that match TRBD2. Unmatched junction bases numbered 9, after V lost 1 base and J lost 3 bases. Germline V CDR1 and CDR2: LGHNA, YNFKEQ. The CDR3 is made up of 17 amino acids. The CDR3 loop reads CASSQGFSAGGHYEQYF. The CDR3 bases are TGTGCCAGCAGCCAAGGATTTTCAGCGGGGGGGCACTACGAGCAGTACTTC.

The chain combines TRBV18 with TRBJ2-1; D may be TRBD1 or TRBD2 (5 bases each). The CDR3 length is 15 residues. V was pared by 0 bases and J by 7 bases, with 13 bases between. Germline loops: CDR1 KGHSH, CDR2 LQKENI. The CDR3 DNA is TGTGCCAGCTCACCACCCACGTACTGGGGGAATGAGCAGTTCTTC. Protein: CASSPPTYWGNEQFF.

The rearrangement links TRBV28 to TRBJ1-4, with D possibly being TRBD1 (6 bases). V gave up 6 bases and J gave up 8 bases, with 19 bases separating them. The V gene's germline CDR1 is MDHEN and CDR2 SYDVKM. The CDR3 loop spans 15 amino acids. CDR3 nucleotides: TGTGCCAGCAGGCCAACAGGGAGTGAGAGGGAAAAACTGTTTTTT. It yields the protein CASRPTGSEREKLFF.

The chain is built from TRBV7-3 and TRBJ2-1; TRBD2 agrees at 10 bases. CDR1 SGHTA and CDR2 FQGTGA come from the germline V gene. This CDR3 contains 15 residues. J was trimmed by 10 bases and V by 2 bases; bases with no gene match: 8. In nucleotides, the CDR3 is TGTGCCAGCAGCTTAGCGACTAGCGGGCCAGGGGAGCAGTTCTTC. Translation: CASSLATSGPGEQFF.

Here the CDR3 reads CASSLDGGPGTDTQYF. CDR3 bases: TGTGCCAGCAGCTTAGACGGGGGGCCCGGCACAGATACGCAGTATTTT. The rearrangement links TRBV7-2 to TRBJ2-3, with D possibly being TRBD2 (7 bases). In germline, CDR1 is SGHTA, CDR2 FQGNSA. The CDR3 consists of 16 residues. V was pared by 1 base and J by 1 base, with 12 bases between.

Comment on this clone: Other DNA sequences in the sample encode the same CDR3. The V and J genes are TRBV6-5 and TRBJ2-7; the match to TRBD1 covers 7 bases. CDR3 length: 14 residues. The germline V gene has CDR1 MNHEY and CDR2 SVGAGI. After removal of 5 bases from V and 0 bases from J, the junction contained 4 bases not matched to a gene. For the CDR3, the DNA is TGTGCCAGCAGTCGACAGGGTGGCTCCTACGAGCAGTACTTC. Amino acids: CASSRQGGSYEQYF.

The gene calls are TRBV4-2 and TRBJ1-2, with D unclear. V shed 0 bases and J shed 1 base, with 15 bases lying between them. CDR3 length equals 17 residues. Germline values: CDR1 LGHNA, CDR2 YNFKEQ. CDR3 sequence (DNA): TGTGCCAGCAGCCAAGATCGTCTCTCGGGGAGTAACTATGGCTACACCTTC. As protein: CASSQDRLSGSNYGYTF.

The chain links TRBV5-1 to TRBJ1-6; D is uncertain. Trimming pared 2 bases from V and 0 bases from J, leaving 9 bases between. The CDR3 is made up of 16 amino acids. The germline V gene encodes CDR1 SGHRS and CDR2 YFSETQ. CDR3 nucleotides: TGCGCCAGCAGCTTCGCAGAAAGCTCCTATAATTCACCCCTCCACTTT. Amino acids: CASSFAESSYNSPLHF. The full variable domain, its missing parts supplied by reference TRBV5-1 and TRBJ1-6, is KAGVTQTPRYLIKTRGQQVTLSCSPISGHRSVSWYQQTPGQGLQFLFEYFSETQRNKGNFPGRFSGRQFSNSRSEMNVSTLELGDSALYLCASSFAESSYNSPLHFGNGTRLTVT.

V and J are TRBV10-3 and TRBJ2-1, with a tentative D call TRBD2 (5 bases). This CDR3 has 13 residues. The ends were cut back, 8 bases at V and 5 bases at J, with 13 bases in the middle. The germline V gene encodes CDR1 ENHRY and CDR2 SYGVKD. For the CDR3, the DNA is TGTGCCATCCGGACTGGATTAAACAATGAGCAGTTCTTC. As protein: CAIRTGLNNEQFF.

The CDR3: CASSPGPPREETQYF. In DNA form, the CDR3 reads TGTGCCAGCAGTCCGGGACCGCCCAGGGAAGAGACCCAGTACTTC. The V and J genes are TRBV2 and TRBJ2-5; D is perhaps TRBD1 or TRBD2 (5 bases each). The CDR3 runs 15 residues. In germline, CDR1 is SNHLY, CDR2 FYNNEI. Trimming took 5 bases from V and 3 from J, leaving 16 bases between them.

The rearrangement joins TRBV19 to TRBJ1-5, with D unresolved. Looked up from germline, CDR1 is LNHDA and CDR2 is SQIVND (reference sequence). V lost 3 bases and J lost 8, with 11 bases in between. The CDR3 runs to 13 residues. The CDR3 DNA reads TGTGCCAGTAGTATCCCCCCAGCGGAGCCCCAGCATTTT. Translating gives CASSIPPAEPQHF.

The V call is TRBV7-9, the J call TRBJ2-1; D possibly corresponds to TRBD2 (5 bases). V lost 1 base, J lost 6 bases, and 13 bases lay in between. CDR3 length: 15 amino acids. Germline values: CDR1 SEHNR, CDR2 FQNEAQ (reference sequence). The CDR3 sequence: CASSLVSGFTNEQFF. The CDR3 region has the DNA TGTGCCAGCAGCTTAGTAAGCGGTTTTACCAATGAGCAGTTCTTC.

J is TRBJ1-5 and V is TRBV2, with 8 bases aligning to TRBD1. With 4 bases clipped from V and 2 bases from J, the junction kept 4 bases outside the gene matches. Germline V gives CDR1 SNHLY, CDR2 FYNNEI. This CDR3 is built from 15 residues. The CDR3: CASSGDRQGNQPQHF. The DNA of the CDR3 is TGTGCCAGCAGTGGGGACAGGCAGGGCAATCAGCCCCAGCATTTT.

The V call is TRBV7-2, the J call TRBJ1-1, with D perhaps matching TRBD1 (5 bases). The CDR3 runs to 13 residues. The germline V gene has CDR1 SGHTA and CDR2 FQGNSA. V was shortened by 5 bases and J by 8 bases, with 15 bases between the two germline ends. CDR3 sequence: CASSRGPGEEAFF. CDR3 DNA sequence: TGTGCCAGCAGCCGGGGTCCGGGGGAGGAAGCTTTCTTT.

CDR3 in DNA: TGTGCCAGCAGCCGGGGACAGGGGACTAACTATGGCTACACCTTC. Residues: CASSRGQGTNYGYTF. V and J are TRBV27 and TRBJ1-2; 10 bases are shared with TRBD1. The V segment lost 6 bases and the J segment 0 bases; nucleotides outside the gene matches: 4. Germline CDR1 reads MNHEY; CDR2 reads SMNVEV (reference sequence). This CDR3 spans 15 amino acids.

V usage is TRBV7-2 and J usage is TRBJ1-2; D might be TRBD1 (5 bases). The CDR3 loop spans 14 amino acids. Deletions cut 7 bases from V and 8 bases from J, with 20 bases between. CDR1 is SGHTA and CDR2 is FQGNSA in the germline V gene. The CDR3 DNA reads TGTGCCAGCACCCTCGGGGGGTCGGGGCGCGGCTACACCTTC. Translated: CASTLGGSGRGYTF.

This chain links TRBV3-1 (or the pseudogene TRBV3-2) with TRBJ1-1, with D hard to call. Germline values: CDR1 LGHDT, CDR2 YNNKEL (reference sequence). V was shortened by 7 bases and J by 4 bases, with 16 bases between the two germline ends. The CDR3 runs to 14 residues. The DNA of the CDR3 is TGTGCCAGCACTGCGGCGGGTGGCGGCACTGAAGCTTTCTTT. It encodes CASTAAGGGTEAFF.

This CDR3 reads CASSFVGGLGFSTDTQYF. The CDR3, as DNA: TGTGCCAGCAGTTTCGTGGGGGGACTAGGCTTTTCTACAGATACGCAGTATTTT. J is TRBJ2-3 and V is TRBV7-9, with TRBD2 identical over 8 bases. Germline CDR1 is SEHNR and CDR2 is FQNEAQ (reference sequence). The CDR3 covers 18 residues. Losses at the gene ends were 6 bases for V and 3 bases for J; bases not matched to a gene: 17.